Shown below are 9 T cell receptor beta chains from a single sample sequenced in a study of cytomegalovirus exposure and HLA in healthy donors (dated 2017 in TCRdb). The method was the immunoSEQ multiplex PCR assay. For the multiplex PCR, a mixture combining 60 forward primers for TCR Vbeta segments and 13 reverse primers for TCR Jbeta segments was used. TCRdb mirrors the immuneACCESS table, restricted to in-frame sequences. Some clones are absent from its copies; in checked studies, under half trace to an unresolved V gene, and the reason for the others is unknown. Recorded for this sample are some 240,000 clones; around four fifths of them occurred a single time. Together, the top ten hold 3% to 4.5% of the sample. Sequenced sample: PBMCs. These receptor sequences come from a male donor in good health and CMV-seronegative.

CDR3 coding DNA: TGTGCCAGCAGTTTTGGAACAGGGATTTATTCGAACACTGAAGCTTTCTTT. Protein product: CASSFGTGIYSNTEAFF. J is TRBJ1-1 and V is TRBV28; D might be TRBD1 (6 bases). The V end lost 3 bases, the J end lost 1 base, and 18 bases lay between the germline ends. Germline CDR1 is MDHEN and CDR2 is SYDVKM. This CDR3 comprises 17 residues.

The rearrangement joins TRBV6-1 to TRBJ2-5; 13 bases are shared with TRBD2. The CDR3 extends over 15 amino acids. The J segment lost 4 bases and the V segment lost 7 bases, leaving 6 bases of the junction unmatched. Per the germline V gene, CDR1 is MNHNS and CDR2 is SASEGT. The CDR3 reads CASNQLAGGPETQYF. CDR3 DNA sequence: TGTGCCAGCAACCAACTAGCGGGAGGGCCAGAGACCCAGTACTTC.

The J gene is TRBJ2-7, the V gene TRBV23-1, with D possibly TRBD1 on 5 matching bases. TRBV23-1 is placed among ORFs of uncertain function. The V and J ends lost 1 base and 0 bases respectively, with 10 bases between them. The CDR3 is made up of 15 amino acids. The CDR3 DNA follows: TGCGCCAGCAGTCAATGGGCAGGGATCTCCTACGAGCAGTACTTC. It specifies CASSQWAGISYEQYF.

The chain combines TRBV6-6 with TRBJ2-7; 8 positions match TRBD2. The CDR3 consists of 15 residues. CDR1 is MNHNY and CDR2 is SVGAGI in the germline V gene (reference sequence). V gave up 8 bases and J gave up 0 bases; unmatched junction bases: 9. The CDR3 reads CASYPRAGGSYEQYF. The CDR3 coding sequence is TGTGCCAGCTACCCAAGGGCGGGGGGCTCCTACGAGCAGTACTTC.

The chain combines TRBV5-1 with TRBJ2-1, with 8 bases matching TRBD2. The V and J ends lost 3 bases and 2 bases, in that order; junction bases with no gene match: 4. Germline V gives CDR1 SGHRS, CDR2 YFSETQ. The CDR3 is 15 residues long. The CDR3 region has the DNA TGCGCCAGCAGCTCGGGACTAGGGACCTACAATGAGCAGTTCTTC. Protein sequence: CASSSGLGTYNEQFF. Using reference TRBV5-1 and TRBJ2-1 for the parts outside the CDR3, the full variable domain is KAGVTQTPRYLIKTRGQQVTLSCSPISGHRSVSWYQQTPGQGLQFLFEYFSETQRNKGNFPGRFSGRQFSNSRSEMNVSTLELGDSALYLCASSSGLGTYNEQFFGPGTRLTVL.

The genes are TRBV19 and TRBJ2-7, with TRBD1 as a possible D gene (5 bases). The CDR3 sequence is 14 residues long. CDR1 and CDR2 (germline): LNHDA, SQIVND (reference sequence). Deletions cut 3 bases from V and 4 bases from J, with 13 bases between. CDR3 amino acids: CASSIGWGPYEQYF. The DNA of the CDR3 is TGTGCCAGTAGTATTGGGTGGGGCCCTTACGAGCAGTACTTC.

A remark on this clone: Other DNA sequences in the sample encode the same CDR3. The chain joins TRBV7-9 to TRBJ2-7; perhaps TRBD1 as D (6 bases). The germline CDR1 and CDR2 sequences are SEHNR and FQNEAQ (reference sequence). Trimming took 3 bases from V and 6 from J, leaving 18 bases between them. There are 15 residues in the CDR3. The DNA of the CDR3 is TGTGCCAGCAGCTTGCTCCCCCAGGGGAAGGGCGAGCAGTACTTC. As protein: CASSLLPQGKGEQYF.

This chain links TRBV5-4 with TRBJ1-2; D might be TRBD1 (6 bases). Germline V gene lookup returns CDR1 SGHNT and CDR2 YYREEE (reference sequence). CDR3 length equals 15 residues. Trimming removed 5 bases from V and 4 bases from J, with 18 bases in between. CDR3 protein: CASRYDAQGVYGYTF. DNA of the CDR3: TGTGCCAGCAGATACGACGCACAGGGCGTCTATGGCTACACCTTC.

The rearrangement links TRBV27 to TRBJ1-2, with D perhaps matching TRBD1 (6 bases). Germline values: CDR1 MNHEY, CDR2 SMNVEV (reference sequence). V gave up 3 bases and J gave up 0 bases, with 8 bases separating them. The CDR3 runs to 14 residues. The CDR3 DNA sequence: TGTGCCAGCAGTTTCAGGGGATCTAACTATGGCTACACCTTC. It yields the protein CASSFRGSNYGYTF.